The rows below give T cell receptor beta chains drawn from one sample of a study of response to subunit inactivated influenza vaccine. One entry per CDR3 protein results from TCRdb running MiXCR on the RT-PCR reads. The sample holds a few hundred thousand distinct CDR3 sequences, around 15% seen once. The sample was PBMCs from blood, taken roughly 12 days after vaccination. These receptors came from a man aged 45 to 65 who received an inactivated influenza vaccine. The CDR3 runs from the conserved cysteine through the conserved F or W.

v_call	j_call	cdr3_aa
TRBV20-1	TRBJ1-5	CSARFGAEFQPQHF
TRBV12-3/TRBV12-4	TRBJ2-7	CASTDRGDEQYF
TRBV25-1	TRBJ1-1	CASSEWGDGTEAFF
TRBV29-1	TRBJ2-1	CSVKRGGTGGPNEQFF
TRBV7-3	TRBJ2-1	CASSLSGSDYNEQFF
TRBV15	TRBJ2-7	CATSLTGGNYEQYF
TRBV12-3/TRBV12-4	TRBJ1-1	CASSLLENTEAFF
TRBV4-1	TRBJ2-1	CASSVPRTYNEQFF
TRBV4-3	TRBJ2-7	CASSQDIRGYYEQYF
TRBV11-1	TRBJ1-4	CASSLKTRGPDGTTNEKLFF
TRBV6-1	TRBJ2-1	CASSDLGWDEQFF
TRBV5-1	TRBJ2-2	CASSPDRANTGELFF
TRBV9	TRBJ2-3	CASRKNGGTDTQYF
TRBV12-3/TRBV12-4	TRBJ2-3	CASSMEGARTETQYF
TRBV29-1	TRBJ2-3	CSVSGRAADTQYF
TRBV3-1	TRBJ2-3	CASRPRFGGEHTQYF
TRBV20-1	TRBJ2-7	CSASDWITHRYEQYF
TRBV3-1	TRBJ2-7	CASRQQGSTYEQYF
TRBV29-1	TRBJ2-3	CSVESYGGGAPDTQYF
TRBV6-1	TRBJ2-7	CASSGTGQLYEQYF
TRBV25-1	TRBJ2-3	CASSRPTSGSNGGTDTQYF
TRBV20-1	TRBJ2-1	CSAPTRNEQFF
TRBV6-2/TRBV6-3	TRBJ2-5	CASNYQKAPGETQYF
TRBV18	TRBJ2-5	CASSRTGGRQETQYF
TRBV7-2	TRBJ2-1	CASSLGPIGSYNEQFF
TRBV5-1	TRBJ1-1	CASSLEIRGLDTEAFF
TRBV29-1	TRBJ1-1	CSVEAGPGTEAFF
TRBV12-3/TRBV12-4	TRBJ2-3	CASRPGTGWTQYF
TRBV24-1	TRBJ2-3	CATSDSRIQSTDTQYF
TRBV28	TRBJ2-7	CASSSPGISSYEQYF
TRBV30	TRBJ2-6	CAWRGGQVTATTYSGANVLTF
TRBV28	TRBJ1-1	CASDSGGNTEAFF
TRBV7-8	TRBJ2-5	CASSLPSQGAKETQYF
TRBV5-1	TRBJ2-1	CASNSGSGGDEQFF
TRBV7-9	TRBJ2-2	CASSLGLAGGTGELFF
TRBV5-1	TRBJ2-2	CASIPPGQNTGELFF
TRBV5-1	TRBJ2-5	CASSLHRVGETQYF
TRBV20-1	TRBJ2-3	CSATLAGYTDTQYF
TRBV20-1	TRBJ2-1	CSARGEGSSAYNEQFF
TRBV7-9	TRBJ2-1	CASSLQGGLVNEQFF
TRBV30	TRBJ2-5	CAGGGGGTLQETQYF
TRBV23-1	TRBJ2-7	CASSRPLAGHSYEQYF
TRBV20-1	TRBJ2-7	CSARDRDHEQYF
TRBV14	TRBJ2-2	CASSQPRLSNTGELFF
TRBV6-2/TRBV6-3	TRBJ2-1	CASSYPRTSGDNNEQFF
TRBV6-2/TRBV6-3	TRBJ2-1	CASSRRQGNEQFF
TRBV3-1	TRBJ1-2	CASSQEQGNGYTF
TRBV6-6	TRBJ2-7	CASSYGVGEQYF
TRBV12-3/TRBV12-4	TRBJ2-5	CASSLSGGRETKYF
TRBV28	TRBJ2-1	CASSLLDRGYRNEQFF
TRBV7-3	TRBJ2-3	CASSRAGGTSADTQYF
TRBV3-1	TRBJ2-1	CASSSPFRGLADEQFF
TRBV7-9	TRBJ2-1	CASSFMFGNEQFF